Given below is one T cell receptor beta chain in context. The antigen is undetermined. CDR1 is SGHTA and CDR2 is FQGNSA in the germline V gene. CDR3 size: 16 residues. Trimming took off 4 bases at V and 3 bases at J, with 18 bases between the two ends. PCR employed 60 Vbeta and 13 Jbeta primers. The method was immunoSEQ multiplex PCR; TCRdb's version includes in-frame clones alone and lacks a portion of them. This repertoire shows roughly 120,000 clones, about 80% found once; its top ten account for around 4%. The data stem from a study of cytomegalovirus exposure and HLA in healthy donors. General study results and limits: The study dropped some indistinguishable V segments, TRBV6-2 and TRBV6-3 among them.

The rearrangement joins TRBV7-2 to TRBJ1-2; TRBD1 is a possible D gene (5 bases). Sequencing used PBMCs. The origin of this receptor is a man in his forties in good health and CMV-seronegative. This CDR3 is CASSSHFTGKDYGYTF. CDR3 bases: TGTGCCAGCAGCTCTCACTTTACAGGCAAGGACTATGGCTACACCTTC.